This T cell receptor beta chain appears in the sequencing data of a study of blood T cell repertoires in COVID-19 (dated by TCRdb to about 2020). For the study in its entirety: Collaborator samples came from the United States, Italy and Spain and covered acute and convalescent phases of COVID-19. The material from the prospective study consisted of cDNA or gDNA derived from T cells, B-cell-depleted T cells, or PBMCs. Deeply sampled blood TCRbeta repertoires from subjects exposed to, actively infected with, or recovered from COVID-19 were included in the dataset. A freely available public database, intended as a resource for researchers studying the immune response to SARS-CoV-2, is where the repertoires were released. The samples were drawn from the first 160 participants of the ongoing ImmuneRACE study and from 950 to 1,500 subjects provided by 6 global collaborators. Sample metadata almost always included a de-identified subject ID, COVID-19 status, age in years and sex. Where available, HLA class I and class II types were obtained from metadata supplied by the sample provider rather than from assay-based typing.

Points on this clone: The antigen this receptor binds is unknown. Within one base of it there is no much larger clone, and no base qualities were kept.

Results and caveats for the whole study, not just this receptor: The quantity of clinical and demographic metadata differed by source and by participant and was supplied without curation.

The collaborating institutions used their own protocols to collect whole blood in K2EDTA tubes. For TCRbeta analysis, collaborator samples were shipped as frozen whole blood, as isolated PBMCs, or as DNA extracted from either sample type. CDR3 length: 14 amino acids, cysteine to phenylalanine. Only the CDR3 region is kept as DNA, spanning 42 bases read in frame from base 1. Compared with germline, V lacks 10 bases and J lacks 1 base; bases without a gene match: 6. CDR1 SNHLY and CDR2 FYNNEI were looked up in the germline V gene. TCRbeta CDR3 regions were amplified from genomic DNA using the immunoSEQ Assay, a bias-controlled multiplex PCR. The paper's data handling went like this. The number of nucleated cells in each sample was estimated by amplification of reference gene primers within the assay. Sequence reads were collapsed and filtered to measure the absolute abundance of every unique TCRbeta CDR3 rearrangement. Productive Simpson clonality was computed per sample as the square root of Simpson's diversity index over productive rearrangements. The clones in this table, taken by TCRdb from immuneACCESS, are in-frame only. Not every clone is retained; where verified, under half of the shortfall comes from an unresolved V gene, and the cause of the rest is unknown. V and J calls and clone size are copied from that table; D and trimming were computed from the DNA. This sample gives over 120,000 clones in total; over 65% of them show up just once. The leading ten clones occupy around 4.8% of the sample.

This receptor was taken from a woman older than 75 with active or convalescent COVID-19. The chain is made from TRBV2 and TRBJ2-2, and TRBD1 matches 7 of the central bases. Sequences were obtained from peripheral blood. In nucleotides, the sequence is TGTGCCATCTTAGACAGGGAGAACACCGGGGAGCTGTTTTTT. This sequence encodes CAILDRENTGELFF.